The rows below give T cell receptor beta chains drawn from one sample of a study of CD8 T cells in Susac syndrome. TCRdb used MiXCR to reprocess the immunoSEQ multiplex PCR reads, holding one entry per CDR3 protein. The repertoire has over 95,000 distinct CDR3 sequences, 85% to 95% of them found once; the top ten carry more than 0.13%. The specimen was CD4+ T cells from PBMCs. The receptors shown here come from a human donor in good health. Both conserved end residues are part of each CDR3. A D gene is named only where the DNA matches it firmly. Clone size is given for some rows only: seen once, a few or many times, or a class if the clone is expanded.

abundance: NA
j_gene: TRBJ1-1
d_gene: NA
v_gene: TRBV3-1
CDR3nt: TGTGCCAGCAGCTCCGACCCCCCAGTCACTGAAGCTTTCTTT
CDR3aa: CASSSDPPVTEAFF

abundance: NA
j_gene: TRBJ2-7
d_gene: NA
v_gene: TRBV13
CDR3nt: TGTGCCAGCAGCCCCGAGGGAGGCGGGATCTCTCGCGAGCAGTACTTC
CDR3aa: CASSPEGGGISREQYF

abundance: NA
j_gene: TRBJ1-1
d_gene: NA
v_gene: TRBV19
CDR3nt: TGTGCCAGTAGTCAGTCGACGGCGGCCGGCACTGAAGCTTTCTTT
CDR3aa: CASSQSTAAGTEAFF

abundance: NA
j_gene: TRBJ2-7
d_gene: NA
v_gene: TRBV12-5
CDR3nt: TGTGCTAGTGGTTTGGCGACAGGACAAAGGGCCTACGAGCAGTACTTC
CDR3aa: CASGLATGQRAYEQYF

abundance: NA
j_gene: TRBJ1-1
d_gene: NA
v_gene: TRBV7-2
CDR3nt: TGTGCCAGCAGCATGAGCGGGAACACTGAAGCTTTCTTT
CDR3aa: CASSMSGNTEAFF

abundance: once
j_gene: TRBJ2-7
d_gene: TRBD2
v_gene: TRBV7-2
CDR3nt: TGTGCCAGCAGCCCCTCCCGCGGGGGCTACGAGCAGTACTTC
CDR3aa: CASSPSRGGYEQYF

abundance: NA
j_gene: TRBJ1-5
d_gene: NA
v_gene: TRBV4-1
CDR3nt: TGCGCCCGCCGCCAATTAGGAGCCAAGCAGCCCCAGCATTTT
CDR3aa: CARRQLGAKQPQHF

abundance: NA
j_gene: TRBJ2-5
d_gene: NA
v_gene: TRBV18
CDR3nt: TGTGCCAGCTCACCACTTCCGGTCCAAGAGACCCAGTACTTC
CDR3aa: CASSPLPVQETQYF

abundance: NA
j_gene: TRBJ2-7
d_gene: NA
v_gene: TRBV6-1
CDR3nt: TGTGCCAGCACCTTGCCCGCAGGCACCTACGAGCAGTACTTC
CDR3aa: CASTLPAGTYEQYF

abundance: NA
j_gene: TRBJ2-4
d_gene: TRBD1
v_gene: TRBV7-2
CDR3nt: TGTGCCAGCAGCGTATTACCGGGACAGGGGGCGAGGAACATTCAGTACTTC
CDR3aa: CASSVLPGQGARNIQYF

abundance: once
j_gene: TRBJ2-1
d_gene: NA
v_gene: TRBV5-1
CDR3nt: TGCGCCAGCAGCTTGATTGGGTCGGGAGACTCCTACAATGAGCAGTTCTTC
CDR3aa: CASSLIGSGDSYNEQFF

abundance: NA
j_gene: TRBJ1-1
d_gene: TRBD1
v_gene: TRBV5-1
CDR3nt: TGCGCCAGCAGCGTGTCAGGGGGGACTGAAGCTTTCTTT
CDR3aa: CASSVSGGTEAFF

abundance: NA
j_gene: TRBJ2-5
d_gene: NA
v_gene: TRBV5-4
CDR3nt: TGTGCCAGCACCCGGGGAGTTCAAGAGACCCAGTACTTC
CDR3aa: CASTRGVQETQYF

abundance: NA
j_gene: TRBJ2-5
d_gene: NA
v_gene: TRBV2
CDR3nt: TGTGCCAGCAGTGCGGAGTTTCGGGAGACCCAGTACTTC
CDR3aa: CASSAEFRETQYF

abundance: once
j_gene: TRBJ1-2
d_gene: TRBD1
v_gene: TRBV6-1
CDR3nt: TGTGCCAGCAGGGAAGGACAGGGACTATTCTATGGCTACACCTTC
CDR3aa: CASREGQGLFYGYTF

abundance: few
j_gene: TRBJ1-2
d_gene: NA
v_gene: TRBV28
CDR3nt: TGTGCCAGCAGCCTAACGTCGACAGTGAGGGGCTACACCTTC
CDR3aa: CASSLTSTVRGYTF

abundance: NA
j_gene: TRBJ2-2
d_gene: NA
v_gene: TRBV7-2
CDR3nt: TGTGCCAGCAGCTATTCCGGGGGCAGAAACACCGGGGAGCTGTTTTTT
CDR3aa: CASSYSGGRNTGELFF

abundance: NA
j_gene: TRBJ2-3
d_gene: NA
v_gene: TRBV19
CDR3nt: TGTGCCAGTAGTATAGTGGCGGGGAGCACAGATACGCAGTATTTT
CDR3aa: CASSIVAGSTDTQYF

abundance: NA
j_gene: TRBJ2-3
d_gene: NA
v_gene: TRBV12-5
CDR3nt: TGTGCTAGTGGTTTGGTAGATAGGGGGGCAGATACGCAGTATTTT
CDR3aa: CASGLVDRGADTQYF

abundance: NA
j_gene: TRBJ2-7
d_gene: NA
v_gene: TRBV28
CDR3nt: TGTGCCAGCAGTTTGGCAGGGGGGAGCTCCTACGAGCAGTACTTC
CDR3aa: CASSLAGGSSYEQYF

abundance: NA
j_gene: TRBJ1-6
d_gene: NA
v_gene: TRBV10-3
CDR3nt: TGTGCCATCCTTCCTGATTCACCCCTCCACTTT
CDR3aa: CAILPDSPLHF

abundance: NA
j_gene: TRBJ2-2
d_gene: TRBD2
v_gene: TRBV11-1
CDR3nt: TGTGCCAGCAGCTTTGTAAGGGGACTAGCGGGGTCCAACACCGGGGAGCTGTTTTTT
CDR3aa: CASSFVRGLAGSNTGELFF